A single sample gave rise to the 6 T cell receptor beta chains below, sequenced in a study of control samples from healthy donors and cancer patients (TCRdb year 2020). Library creation used the immunoSEQ multiplex PCR assay. TCRdb re-hosts the immuneACCESS table, in-frame sequences only. Its copies lack some clones; in the studies checked, an unresolved V gene accounts for under half of them, and the cause for the rest is not known. Counted in this sample were approximately 40,000 clones; around 70% of them appeared once. The top ten hold 17% of the sample. The sequenced sample consisted of formalin-fixed, paraffin-embedded tissue. The source of these receptors is a male donor with melanoma.

To note about this clone: At one of its ends the junction is not consistent with the germline gene, which may arise from a read error. The chain couples TRBV19 to TRBJ1-1; TRBD1 is a possible D gene (5 bases). CDR1 is LNHDA and CDR2 is SQIVND in the germline V gene (reference sequence). The CDR3 length is 16 residues. The CDR3 region is CVSSIDLFAGLREAFF. CDR3 in DNA: TGTGTCAGTAGTATAGATCTGTTCGCAGGGCTACGTGAAGCTTTCTTT.

V gene TRBV5-5 combines with J gene TRBJ1-6; a weak D match, TRBD1 (6 bases). This CDR3 spans 14 amino acids. V shed 0 bases and J shed 9 bases, with 10 bases lying between them. Germline V gene data show CDR1 as SGHKS and CDR2 as YYEKEE (reference sequence). In DNA form, the CDR3 reads TGTGCCAGCAGCTTGGAACAGGGAGTTTCACCCCTCCACTTT. Translated, it gives CASSLEQGVSPLHF.

In its sample, this clone ranks as medium-sized (0.01 to 0.1%). V gene TRBV2 combines with J gene TRBJ2-7, with a weak D call TRBD1 (6 bases). This CDR3 comprises 12 residues. V was trimmed by 8 bases and J by 4 bases, leaving 12 bases between them. Germline CDR1 reads SNHLY; CDR2 reads FYNNEI. The CDR3 spells CASFQGMYEQYF. The CDR3, as DNA: TGTGCCAGCTTTCAGGGGATGTACGAGCAGTACTTC. The full variable domain, with the rest looked up from reference TRBV2 and TRBJ2-7, is EPEVTQTPSHQVTQMGQEVILRCVPISNHLYFYWYRQILGQKVEFLVSFYNNEISEKSEIFDDQFSVERPDGSNFTLKIRSTKLEDSAMYFCASFQGMYEQYFGPGTRLTVT.

With regard to this clone: The same CDR3 arises from other DNA sequences in this sample as well. J is TRBJ2-7 and V is TRBV28, with no clear D. Trimming removed 3 bases at V and 3 bases at J, with 6 bases between. This CDR3 is 12 amino acids long. Germline CDR1 is MDHEN and CDR2 is SYDVKM. The chain's CDR3 is CASSFQNYEQYF. The CDR3 nucleotides read TGTGCCAGCAGTTTCCAGAACTACGAGCAGTACTTC.

The chain is built from TRBV7-2 and TRBJ2-3, with D possibly being TRBD1 (6 bases). Per the germline V gene, CDR1 is SGHTA and CDR2 is FQGNSA. V lost 5 bases, J lost 2 bases, and 17 bases lay in between. The CDR3 runs 16 residues. The CDR3 loop reads CASSLRQAIFTDTQYF. DNA for the CDR3: TGTGCCAGCAGCCTCCGACAGGCCATATTCACAGATACGCAGTATTTT. The entire variable domain, with the rest obtained from reference TRBV7-2 and TRBJ2-3, is as follows: GAGVSQSPSNKVTEKGKDVELRCDPISGHTALYWYRQSLGQGLEFLIYFQGNSAPDKSGLPSDRFSAERTGGSVSTLTIQRTQQEDSAVYLCASSLRQAIFTDTQYFGPGTRLTVL.

CDR3 bases: TGTGCCAGCAGGCCTAGCGGGAGGTACAATGAGCAGTTCTTC. It is translated as CASRPSGRYNEQFF. The chain couples TRBV6-5 to TRBJ2-1, with TRBD2 matching over 11 bases. V lost 6 bases to trimming and J lost 4 bases; unmatched junction nucleotides: 2. CDR3 size: 14 residues. Germline V gene data show CDR1 as MNHEY and CDR2 as SVGAGI.